A selection of T cell receptor beta chains follows, all from one sample in a study of Ad26.COV2.S vaccination and SARS-CoV-2 variants. Assay: immunoSEQ multiplex PCR; the TCRdb copy retains only in-frame clones and omits some. The table includes roughly 350,000 clones, around 89% detected once. The specimen comprised peripheral blood, sampled in a trial of Ad26.COV2.S vaccine versus placebo. The origin of the receptors is a person between 18 and 65 years old who received the Ad26.COV2.S COVID-19 vaccine or a placebo. Both conserved end residues are part of each CDR3. The D gene is left open where the match is weak. Clone size appears in some rows only: once, few, many, or a class for an expanded clone.

V gene,J gene,clone size,D gene,CDR3 protein,CDR3 DNA
TRBV2,TRBJ2-4,-,-,CASRSRVAKNIQYF,TGTGCCAGCAGGTCCAGGGTTGCCAAAAACATTCAGTACTTC
TRBV5-6,TRBJ2-2,once,-,CASSIRVRELFF,TGTGCCAGCAGCATCCGCGTGAGGGAGCTGTTTTTT
TRBV11-2,TRBJ2-7,once,TRBD2,CASSLIRGGTYEQYF,TGTGCCAGCAGCTTAATCCGGGGGGGCACGTACGAGCAGTACTTC
TRBV27,TRBJ2-2,-,-,CASSYVITGELFF,TGTGCCAGCAGTTACGTGATCACCGGGGAGCTGTTTTTT
TRBV6-5,TRBJ2-1,-,-,CASSPLGAPTEQFF,TGTGCCAGCAGTCCCCTGGGCGCCCCAACCGAGCAGTTCTTC
TRBV30,TRBJ2-2,-,-,CAWSMTGELFF,TGTGCCTGGAGTATGACCGGGGAGCTGTTTTTT
TRBV7-7,TRBJ2-7,-,-,CASSSLLGGEQYF,TGTGCCAGCAGCTCCCTGTTGGGGGGCGAGCAGTACTTC
TRBV15,TRBJ1-5,-,-,CATSRDAQAGNQPQHF,TGTGCCACCAGCAGAGATGCCCAGGCGGGCAATCAGCCCCAGCATTTT
TRBV25-1,TRBJ1-1,-,-,CASSEEPRGLGSEAFF,TGTGCCAGCAGTGAGGAACCCCGAGGGTTGGGGAGTGAAGCTTTCTTT
TRBV29-1,TRBJ2-7,-,-,CSVGVSLLIYEQYF,TGCAGCGTTGGTGTTAGTCTCTTGATCTACGAGCAGTACTTC
TRBV7-8,TRBJ1-5,-,-,CASSLGRGSPNQPQHF,TGTGCCAGCAGCTTAGGGAGGGGCAGTCCAAATCAGCCCCAGCATTTT
TRBV6-5,TRBJ2-1,-,-,CASSLDGNNEQFF,TGTGCCAGCAGTCTGGACGGAAACAATGAGCAGTTCTTC
TRBV19,TRBJ2-1,-,TRBD2,CASSLLVLAGVPSYNEQFF,TGTGCCAGTAGTCTCCTGGTACTAGCGGGGGTCCCTTCCTACAATGAGCAGTTCTTC
TRBV19,TRBJ2-1,-,-,CASSINNLISYNEQFF,TGTGCCAGTAGTATTAACAACTTAATCTCCTACAATGAGCAGTTCTTC
TRBV19,TRBJ2-1,-,-,CASSIRAFSYNEQFF,TGTGCCAGTAGTATTAGGGCTTTCTCCTACAATGAGCAGTTCTTC
TRBV7-3,TRBJ2-5,-,-,CASSPGLGWGWAETQYF,TGTGCCAGCAGCCCCGGGCTGGGATGGGGGTGGGCAGAGACCCAGTACTTC
TRBV15,TRBJ2-1,-,TRBD2,CATSRAGTSGYNEQFF,TGTGCCACCAGCAGAGCAGGGACTAGCGGCTACAATGAGCAGTTCTTC